The T cell receptor (beta chain) described here comes from a study of cytomegalovirus exposure and HLA in healthy donors. This CDR3 region has 14 residues. CDR1 and CDR2 (germline): MDHEN, SYDVKM. The trim removed 5 bases at V and 5 bases at J, leaving 4 bases unmatched. Study-level results: A list of approximately 160 TCR beta chains associated with cytomegalovirus was given. Excluded were some V segments that proved indistinguishable, including TRBV6-2 and TRBV6-3. At a 0.05 false discovery rate, a later analysis found over 15,000 TCR beta sequences to be associated with HLA alleles. Later analysis reportedly placed an Asian-associated ancestry cluster below the roughly 630-donor mean in N-insertions.

The study ran its PCR with 60 Vbeta and 13 Jbeta primers. The repertoire was sequenced with immunoSEQ multiplex PCR; TCRdb's copy has only in-frame clones and lacks some. The sample gives over 150,000 clones, approximately 80% of which show up once; roughly 13% is in the top ten. Details on this clone: Its target is unknown.

The chain has TRBV28 and TRBJ2-5, with 11 positions matching TRBD2. The sample was PBMCs. The origin of this receptor is a man younger than 45 in good health and CMV-seropositive. The CDR3 loop is CASSPSGRPETQYF. The CDR3 nucleotides read TGTGCCAGCAGTCCTAGCGGGAGGCCGGAGACCCAGTACTTC.